Listed below are T cell receptor beta chains from one sample, sequenced in a study of OX40 agonist ivuxolimab in advanced cancers. Generated by immunoSEQ multiplex PCR, the TCRdb table keeps only in-frame clones and is missing some. The repertoire includes about 42,000 clones, approximately 86% of them detected once, and under 15% sits in the top ten. Material: CD4+ or CD8+ T cells sorted from blood, obtained in a trial of the OX40 agonist ivuxolimab. These receptors were obtained from an adult with an advanced solid tumor such as melanoma, head and neck, liver or kidney cancer. Both conserved end residues are part of each CDR3. A D gene is named only where the DNA matches it firmly. Clone size is stated in some rows and not others, as once, few, many or a class when expanded.

v_gene: TRBV7-2
abundance: NA
j_gene: TRBJ2-2
d_gene: NA
CDR3aa: CASSSGELFF
CDR3nt: TGTGCCAGCAGCTCAGGGGAGCTGTTTTTT

v_gene: TRBV5-4
abundance: NA
j_gene: TRBJ2-7
d_gene: TRBD1
CDR3aa: CASSLQGPAGIYEQYF
CDR3nt: TGTGCCAGCAGCTTACAGGGGCCCGCTGGGATATACGAGCAGTACTTC

v_gene: TRBV6-4
abundance: NA
j_gene: TRBJ2-1
d_gene: TRBD1
CDR3aa: CASRAWTGNSQQFF
CDR3nt: TGTGCCAGCAGAGCGTGGACAGGGAATTCTCAGCAGTTCTTC

v_gene: TRBV27
abundance: NA
j_gene: TRBJ1-1
d_gene: NA
CDR3aa: CASMYGTEAFF
CDR3nt: TGTGCCAGCATGTATGGCACTGAAGCTTTCTTT

v_gene: TRBV29-1
abundance: NA
j_gene: TRBJ2-3
d_gene: TRBD2
CDR3aa: CSVEREGPPDTQYF
CDR3nt: TGCAGCGTTGAGCGGGAGGGCCCGCCAGATACGCAGTATTTT

v_gene: TRBV7-9
abundance: NA
j_gene: TRBJ2-2
d_gene: NA
CDR3aa: CASSITTTGELFF
CDR3nt: TGTGCCAGCAGCATTACAACCACCGGGGAGCTGTTTTTT

v_gene: TRBV11-2
abundance: NA
j_gene: TRBJ1-1
d_gene: NA
CDR3aa: CASSFTRGLNTEAFF
CDR3nt: TGTGCCAGCAGCTTCACCAGGGGTCTGAACACTGAAGCTTTCTTT

v_gene: TRBV5-6
abundance: NA
j_gene: TRBJ1-1
d_gene: TRBD1
CDR3aa: CASSLEGADTEAFF
CDR3nt: TGTGCCAGCAGCTTGGAGGGGGCTGACACTGAAGCTTTCTTT

v_gene: TRBV13
abundance: once
j_gene: TRBJ2-7
d_gene: TRBD1
CDR3aa: CASSNRTGREQYF
CDR3nt: TGTGCCAGCAGCAACCGGACAGGGCGGGAGCAGTACTTC

v_gene: TRBV4-3
abundance: NA
j_gene: TRBJ2-1
d_gene: TRBD1
CDR3aa: CASSQGTGGAISGSSNNEQFF
CDR3nt: TGCGCCAGCAGCCAAGGGACAGGGGGCGCGATCAGCGGGAGCTCTAACAATGAGCAGTTCTTC

v_gene: TRBV28
abundance: NA
j_gene: TRBJ1-5
d_gene: NA
CDR3aa: CASSFFQVNQPQHF
CDR3nt: TGTGCCAGCAGTTTTTTCCAGGTCAATCAGCCCCAGCATTTT

v_gene: TRBV21-1
abundance: NA
j_gene: TRBJ2-7
d_gene: NA
CDR3aa: CASSKVLAGGPGYEQYF
CDR3nt: TGTGCCAGCAGCAAAGTACTAGCGGGAGGGCCAGGGTACGAGCAGTACTTC

v_gene: TRBV7-9
abundance: once
j_gene: TRBJ2-1
d_gene: NA
CDR3aa: CASRRDPNEQFF
CDR3nt: TGTGCCAGCAGACGGGACCCCAATGAGCAGTTCTTC

v_gene: TRBV27
abundance: NA
j_gene: TRBJ2-7
d_gene: NA
CDR3aa: CASSFVGNSYEQYF
CDR3nt: TGTGCCAGCAGTTTTGTGGGTAACTCCTACGAGCAGTACTTC

v_gene: TRBV5-6
abundance: NA
j_gene: TRBJ2-1
d_gene: TRBD2
CDR3aa: CASSLRTSGSRDEQFF
CDR3nt: TGTGCCAGCAGCCTGCGGACTAGCGGGAGTAGGGATGAGCAGTTCTTC

v_gene: TRBV4-3
abundance: NA
j_gene: TRBJ2-7
d_gene: TRBD1
CDR3aa: CASSQDRFTGTGIHEQYF
CDR3nt: TGCGCCAGCAGCCAAGATCGATTCACCGGGACAGGGATCCACGAGCAGTACTTC

v_gene: TRBV7-8
abundance: NA
j_gene: TRBJ1-1
d_gene: NA
CDR3aa: CASSLGAGDEAFF
CDR3nt: TGTGCCAGCAGCTTGGGAGCAGGGGATGAAGCTTTCTTT

v_gene: TRBV7-9
abundance: NA
j_gene: TRBJ1-4
d_gene: NA
CDR3aa: CASSLSGGEKLFF
CDR3nt: TGTGCCAGCAGCTTATCGGGAGGCGAAAAACTGTTTTTT

v_gene: TRBV10-1
abundance: few
j_gene: TRBJ2-2
d_gene: NA
CDR3aa: CASSLLTNTGELFF
CDR3nt: TGCGCCAGCAGTTTACTAACAAACACCGGGGAGCTGTTTTTT

v_gene: TRBV4-1
abundance: NA
j_gene: TRBJ1-2
d_gene: NA
CDR3aa: CASSQDRGTYGYTF
CDR3nt: TGCGCCAGCAGCCAAGACAGGGGAACGTACGGCTACACCTTC

v_gene: TRBV27
abundance: NA
j_gene: TRBJ1-1
d_gene: NA
CDR3aa: CASSWSGAGEAFF
CDR3nt: TGTGCCAGCAGTTGGAGTGGGGCTGGGGAAGCTTTCTTT

v_gene: TRBV5-1
abundance: NA
j_gene: TRBJ2-7
d_gene: NA
CDR3aa: CASSLGRGSYEQYF
CDR3nt: TGCGCCAGCAGCTTGGGCCGGGGCTCCTACGAGCAGTACTTC

v_gene: TRBV19
abundance: NA
j_gene: TRBJ2-1
d_gene: NA
CDR3aa: CASGTGTENDEQFF
CDR3nt: TGTGCCAGCGGGACCGGGACGGAGAACGATGAGCAGTTCTTC

v_gene: TRBV7-6
abundance: few
j_gene: TRBJ1-2
d_gene: TRBD1
CDR3aa: CASSLGTGGGYTF
CDR3nt: TGTGCCAGCAGCTTAGGGACAGGGGGTGGCTACACCTTC

v_gene: TRBV6-1
abundance: NA
j_gene: TRBJ1-2
d_gene: NA
CDR3aa: CASSDTGATNYGYTF
CDR3nt: TGTGCCAGCAGTGACACAGGTGCTACTAACTATGGCTACACCTTC

v_gene: TRBV7-2
abundance: NA
j_gene: TRBJ1-1
d_gene: NA
CDR3aa: CASSPLGNLNTEAFF
CDR3nt: TGTGCCAGCAGCCCTCTGGGCAACTTGAACACTGAAGCTTTCTTT

v_gene: TRBV9
abundance: NA
j_gene: TRBJ2-7
d_gene: TRBD2
CDR3aa: CASSVGLAGNEQYF
CDR3nt: TGTGCCAGCAGCGTTGGACTAGCGGGAAACGAGCAGTACTTC

v_gene: TRBV5-6
abundance: once
j_gene: TRBJ2-3
d_gene: NA
CDR3aa: CASSSAGQGGPDTQYF
CDR3nt: TGTGCCAGCAGCTCGGCCGGACAAGGGGGGCCAGATACGCAGTATTTT

v_gene: TRBV9
abundance: NA
j_gene: TRBJ2-7
d_gene: NA
CDR3aa: CASSVGAGGYEQYF
CDR3nt: TGTGCCAGCAGCGTAGGGGCCGGCGGCTACGAGCAGTACTTC

v_gene: TRBV9
abundance: NA
j_gene: TRBJ1-4
d_gene: NA
CDR3aa: CASSGRDVYKLFF
CDR3nt: TGTGCCAGCAGCGGAAGGGACGTGTATAAACTGTTTTTT

v_gene: TRBV29-1
abundance: NA
j_gene: TRBJ2-7
d_gene: TRBD1
CDR3aa: CSVIQGQAYEQYF
CDR3nt: TGCAGCGTCATACAGGGGCAGGCCTACGAGCAGTACTTC